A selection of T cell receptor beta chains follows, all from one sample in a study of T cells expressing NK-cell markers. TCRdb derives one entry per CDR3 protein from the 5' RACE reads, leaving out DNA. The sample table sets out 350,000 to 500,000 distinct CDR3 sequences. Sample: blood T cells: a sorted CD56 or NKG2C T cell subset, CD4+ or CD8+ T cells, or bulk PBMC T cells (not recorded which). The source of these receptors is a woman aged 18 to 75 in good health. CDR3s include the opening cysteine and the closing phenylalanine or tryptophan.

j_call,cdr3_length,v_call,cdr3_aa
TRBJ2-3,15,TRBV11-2,CASSPGLVITDTQYF
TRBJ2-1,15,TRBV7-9,CASSTSGSFYNEQFF
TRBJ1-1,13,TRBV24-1,CATSDSMNTEAFF
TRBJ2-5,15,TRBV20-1,CSASAPGRAQETQYF
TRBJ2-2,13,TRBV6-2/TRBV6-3,CASSSQGDGELFF
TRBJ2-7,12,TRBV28,CASTTGAYEQYF
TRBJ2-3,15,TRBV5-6,CASSLVPGGADTQYF
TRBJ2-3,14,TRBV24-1,CATSGTSAADTQYF
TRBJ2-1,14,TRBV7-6,CASSLADYYNEQFF
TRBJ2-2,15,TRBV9,CASSRDRRYTGELFF
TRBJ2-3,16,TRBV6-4,CASRDGTSGTTDTQYF
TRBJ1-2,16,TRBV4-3,CASSQDSEPGGKGYTF
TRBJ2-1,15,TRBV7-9,CASSHLWTEHNEQFF
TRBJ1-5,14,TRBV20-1,CSARPTGGNQPQHF
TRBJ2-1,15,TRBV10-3,CAISSGGLSYNEQFF
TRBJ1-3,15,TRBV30,CAWSRRRVPGNTIYF
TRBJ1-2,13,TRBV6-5,CASSLGPYYGYTF